The 10 T cell receptor beta chains below all came from one sample that was sequenced in a study of read filtering for tumor transcriptome and immune sequencing. The library was built from roughly 400 ng RNA with molecular barcoded adaptors for alpha/delta and beta/gamma chains. TCRdb reanalysed the reads using MiXCR and keeps one entry per CDR3 protein. The repertoire holds 50,000 or so distinct CDR3 sequences, with around 12% as singletons. The source material was a population of CD138-negative cells sorted from bone marrow. All receptors come from a donor at least 40 years old with multiple myeloma.

This clonotype was seen more than once but under ten times. This may be a read error: a much more frequent sequence differs by one nucleotide. This chain connects TRBV6-1 to TRBJ1-1, with a weak D call TRBD1 (6 bases). The length of the CDR3 is 13 residues. The germline CDR1 and CDR2 sequences are MNHNS and SASEGT. CDR3 in DNA: TGTGCCAGCATAGAGGAGAGGGACACTGATGCTTTCTTT. This encodes CASIEERDTDAFF.

This clonotype has a count of ten or more. The rearrangement links TRBV5-5 to TRBJ2-4; 8 bases are shared with TRBD1. With 0 bases clipped from V and 6 bases from J, the junction kept 8 bases outside the gene matches. The CDR3 extends over 16 amino acids. From germline, CDR1 is SGHKS and CDR2 YYEKEE (reference sequence). CDR3 in amino acids: CASSLGGRGPSNIQYF. The DNA for the CDR3 is TGTGCCAGCAGCTTGGGCGGCAGGGGGCCCTCAAACATTCAGTACTTC.

Many counts were recorded for this clonotype. V gene TRBV2 combines with J gene TRBJ1-2; TRBD1 might be the D (6 bases). The CDR3 runs to 14 residues. V gave up 3 bases and J gave up 6 bases, with 14 bases separating them. Germline V lookup: CDR1 SNHLY, CDR2 FYNNEI. The DNA for the CDR3 is TGTGCCAGCAGTGAGCGGGGGCGGACGGATGGCTACACCTTC. It is translated as CASSERGRTDGYTF.

To note about this clonotype: This sequence may be a read error, since a much larger clone differs from it by one base. The chain links TRBV7-9 to TRBJ2-3, with TRBD2 matching over 9 bases. The CDR3 runs to 16 residues. Germline assignment: CDR1 SEHNR and CDR2 FQNEAQ (reference sequence). The CDR3 nucleotides are TGTGCCAGCAGCTTATCTGGCGGGGGGGCCGTGGATACGCTGTATTTT. It specifies CASSLSGGGAVDTLYF.

Remarks on this clonotype: Since a much larger clone is just one base distant, this may be a read error. The chain carries TRBV7-9 and TRBJ2-5, with TRBD1 as a possible D gene (6 bases). The V end lost 7 bases, the J end lost 4 bases, and 22 bases lay between the germline ends. Germline V gene lookup returns CDR1 SEHNR and CDR2 FQNEAQ (reference sequence). The CDR3 spans 16 residues. CDR3 nucleotide sequence: TGTGCCAGCAACCGGCCAGATGGCAGGGGCGGAGAGACCCAGTACTTC. This sequence encodes CASNRPDGRGGETQYF. Filled out from reference TRBV7-9 and TRBJ2-5, the complete variable domain reads DTGVSQNPRHKITKRGQNVTFRCDPISEHNRLYWYRQTLGQGPEFLTYFQNEAQLEKSRLLSDRFSAERPKGSFSTLEIQRTEQGDSAMYLCASNRPDGRGGETQYFGPGTRLLVL.

This clonotype was seen ten or more times. This chain links TRBV2 with TRBJ2-1; TRBD1 agrees at 11 bases. The V gene end was trimmed by 7 bases and the J gene end by 7 bases; junction bases not matched to a gene: 6. The CDR3 has 14 residues. Germline CDR1 SNHLY, CDR2 FYNNEI. CDR3 protein: CASNSDRGLNEQFF. The CDR3 DNA is TGTGCCAGCAATTCGGACAGGGGGCTTAATGAGCAGTTCTTC.

This clonotype was seen ten or more times. This chain connects TRBV9 to TRBJ2-3; D possibly uses TRBD1 or TRBD2 (5 bases each). The CDR3 runs to 13 residues. CDR1 and CDR2 from the germline V gene are SGDLS and YYNGEE. V was pared by 6 bases and J by 4 bases, with 12 bases between. The CDR3 DNA reads TGTGCCAGCACGGGGCCCAGGGCAGATACGCAGTATTTT. Translated, it gives CASTGPRADTQYF.

This clonotype was observed many times. This chain connects TRBV29-1 to TRBJ2-1; D unclear. Germline V CDR1 and CDR2: SQVTM, ANQGSEA. The V end was cut by 6 bases, the J end by 4 bases, with 10 bases between. This CDR3 has 12 amino acids. Written as DNA, the CDR3 is TGCAGCGTCGGCGGTGGTTACAATGAGCAGTTCTTC. Its protein is CSVGGGYNEQFF.

This clonotype was picked up many times. This sequence joins TRBV6-6 and TRBJ1-5; D is uncertain. The CDR3 contains 16 residues. Deletions cut 0 bases from V and 6 bases from J, with 15 bases between. Germline assignment: CDR1 MNHNY and CDR2 SVGAGI (reference sequence). CDR3 residues: CASSYSTGLGPQPQHF. For the CDR3, the DNA is TGTGCCAGCAGTTACTCTACTGGGTTAGGGCCTCAGCCCCAGCATTTT.

This clonotype was detected many times. The V call is TRBV19, the J call TRBJ1-5; TRBD1 aligns across 7 bases. Germline loops: CDR1 LNHDA, CDR2 SQIVND (reference sequence). V was clipped by 3 bases and J by 4 bases; unmatched bases: 3. This CDR3 is 14 amino acids long. CDR3 DNA sequence: TGTGCCAGTAGTATGGGACAGCTAAATCAGCCCCAGCATTTT. This gives the protein CASSMGQLNQPQHF.